A selection of T cell receptor beta chains follows, all from one sample in a study of post-analysis software for immune sequencing data. TCRdb reprocessed the PCR reads with MiXCR, giving one entry per CDR3 protein. The sample carries 820,000 or so distinct CDR3 sequences, roughly 50% recorded once. Sequenced: blood. The receptors shown here come from a girl aged 5-17 years with multiple sclerosis. The CDR3 runs from the conserved cysteine through the conserved F or W. The order of the fields is CDR3 protein, CDR3 DNA, V gene, J gene, clone size, D gene. D genes are given only for firm matches. For some rows the clone size is stated as once, few or many, or as a class when expanded; others skip it.

CSVSGGADNYGYTF	TGCAGCGTTTCTGGCGGGGCCGATAACTATGGCTACACCTTC	TRBV29-1	TRBJ1-2	NA	NA
CSVEFNEKLFF	TGCAGCGTTGAATTTAATGAAAAACTGTTTTTT	TRBV29-1	TRBJ1-4	NA	NA
CSARDGSSGNYEQYF	TGCAGTGCTAGAGATGGCAGTAGCGGCAACTACGAGCAGTACTTC	TRBV20-1	TRBJ2-7	few	NA
CASSASKGFGTDTQYF	TGCGCCAGCAGTGCTTCTAAGGGCTTCGGCACAGATACGCAGTATTTT	TRBV5-1	TRBJ2-3	NA	NA
CASSSTGGYEQYF	TGTGCCAGCAGCAGTACAGGGGGCTACGAGCAGTACTTC	TRBV5-1	TRBJ2-7	few	TRBD1
CAIGGERDTEAFF	TGTGCCATCGGGGGGGAGAGGGACACTGAAGCTTTCTTT	TRBV10-3	TRBJ1-1	NA	NA
CAMRDGRVDTQYF	TGTGCCATGAGAGACGGGAGGGTTGATACGCAGTATTTT	TRBV10-3	TRBJ2-3	NA	TRBD2
CASSQDPSTYEQYF	TGCGCCAGCAGCCAAGATCCCAGCACCTACGAGCAGTACTTC	TRBV4-1	TRBJ2-7	NA	NA
CASSYVLAGGPETQYF	TGTGCCAGCAGTTACGTCCTAGCGGGGGGTCCAGAGACCCAGTACTTC	TRBV6-6	TRBJ2-5	few	TRBD2
CASSQPGRLRYEQYF	TGTGCCAGCAGCCAACCGGGACGGCTTCGCTACGAGCAGTACTTC	TRBV6-5	TRBJ2-7	NA	NA
CASSGWASPNEQFF	TGTGCCAGCAGTGGGTGGGCTAGTCCTAATGAGCAGTTCTTC	TRBV2	TRBJ2-1	few	NA
CSASGLPGNEQFF	TGCAGTGCGAGCGGGCTCCCCGGCAATGAGCAGTTCTTC	TRBV20-1	TRBJ2-1	NA	NA
CASSRDRAYNEQFF	TGCGCCAGCAGCAGGGACAGGGCCTACAATGAGCAGTTCTTC	TRBV5-1	TRBJ2-1	NA	TRBD1
CSVVRGLAGVPTYNEQFF	TGCAGCGTTGTTCGAGGACTAGCGGGAGTCCCCACCTACAATGAGCAGTTCTTC	TRBV29-1	TRBJ2-1	NA	TRBD2
CASSLLAFAPETTSTDTQYF	TGTGCCAGCAGTTTATTGGCGTTCGCTCCCGAGACTACTAGCACAGATACGCAGTATTTT	TRBV12-3/TRBV12-4	TRBJ2-3	NA	NA
CASSRQGNNQPQHF	TGTGCCAGCAGCCGACAGGGAAACAATCAGCCCCAGCATTTT	TRBV27	TRBJ1-5	many	TRBD1
CASGLRLAELSYNEQFF	TGTGCTAGTGGTTTGCGGCTAGCGGAACTCTCCTACAATGAGCAGTTCTTC	TRBV12-5	TRBJ2-1	NA	TRBD2
CAIRARDNEQFF	TGTGCCATCAGGGCTAGAGACAATGAGCAGTTCTTC	TRBV10-3	TRBJ2-1	NA	NA
CSAPMVTNYGYTF	TGCAGTGCCCCCATGGTTACTAACTATGGCTACACCTTC	TRBV20-1	TRBJ1-2	NA	NA
CASSPSGTGQPQHF	TGTGCCAGCAGTCCCTCAGGGACGGGTCAGCCCCAGCATTTT	TRBV9	TRBJ1-5	NA	NA
CASSDIQGWGYTF	TGTGCCAGCAGCGACATACAGGGATGGGGCTACACCTTC	TRBV7-9	TRBJ1-2	few	NA
CASSFTEGQGRGSSYNEQFF	TGTGCCAGCAGCTTTACAGAAGGACAGGGGAGAGGAAGCTCCTACAATGAGCAGTTCTTC	TRBV7-9	TRBJ2-1	NA	TRBD1
CATSSTTMRGGYNEQFF	TGTGCCACCAGCAGCACTACCATGCGGGGGGGTTACAATGAGCAGTTCTTC	TRBV15	TRBJ2-1	NA	TRBD2
CSVEEPGRGYTF	TGCAGCGTTGAAGAGCCCGGGAGAGGCTACACCTTC	TRBV29-1	TRBJ1-2	NA	NA
CASRAALPVIEQFF	TGTGCCAGCAGGGCCGCCCTCCCGGTGATTGAGCAGTTCTTC	TRBV5-5	TRBJ2-1	few	NA
CSLLSGGETQYF	TGCAGCCTTCTCTCAGGCGGAGAGACCCAGTACTTC	TRBV29-1	TRBJ2-5	few	NA
CASSPMLQTQYF	TGTGCCAGCAGCCCCATGCTCCAGACGCAGTATTTT	TRBV28	TRBJ2-3	once	NA
CASSESLAGDYEQYF	TGTGCCAGCAGTGAATCCCTAGCGGGAGACTACGAGCAGTACTTC	TRBV25-1	TRBJ2-7	NA	TRBD2
CASSFRGRGEQYF	TGTGCCAGCAGTTTTCGGGGCAGGGGCGAGCAGTACTTC	TRBV12-3/TRBV12-4	TRBJ2-7	NA	NA
CASSPWGQGGPYEQYF	TGTGCCAGCTCACCCTGGGGACAGGGTGGGCCCTACGAGCAGTACTTC	TRBV18	TRBJ2-7	few	TRBD1
CASMPTRTYEQYF	TGTGCCAGCATGCCGACAAGGACCTACGAGCAGTACTTC	TRBV2	TRBJ2-7	NA	NA
CASSLFGFSRVDNEQFF	TGCGCCAGCAGCTTGTTCGGGTTCTCACGGGTCGACAATGAGCAGTTCTTC	TRBV5-1	TRBJ2-1	few	NA
CASTQPSALSYEQYF	TGTGCCAGCACCCAGCCTAGCGCCCTCTCCTACGAGCAGTACTTC	TRBV7-9	TRBJ2-7	few	NA
CASSGAQFSGRVNEQFF	TGTGCCAGCAGTGGAGCCCAGTTTAGCGGGAGGGTGAATGAGCAGTTCTTC	TRBV6-1	TRBJ2-1	NA	TRBD2
CAIGRSQETQYF	TGTGCCATCGGCAGGTCTCAAGAGACCCAGTACTTC	TRBV10-3	TRBJ2-5	NA	NA
CASRRNPREWNEQFF	TGCGCCAGCAGACGAAACCCCCGGGAGTGGAATGAGCAGTTCTTC	TRBV5-1	TRBJ2-1	NA	NA
CASSRPGNQPQHF	TGTGCCAGCAGCCGACCCGGGAATCAGCCCCAGCATTTT	TRBV7-2	TRBJ1-5	NA	NA
CSVEVGANTEAFF	TGCAGCGTTGAAGTCGGGGCGAACACTGAAGCTTTCTTT	TRBV29-1	TRBJ1-1	few	NA
CASSSSLGGTSTDTQYF	TGCGCCAGCAGCTCCAGCCTTGGGGGAACTAGCACAGATACGCAGTATTTT	TRBV5-1	TRBJ2-3	NA	NA
CSARQVEDTQYF	TGCAGTGCTAGACAGGTAGAAGATACGCAGTATTTT	TRBV20-1	TRBJ2-3	NA	NA
CSAPTSGTDTQYF	TGCAGTGCCCCCACCTCGGGGACAGATACGCAGTATTTT	TRBV20-1	TRBJ2-3	few	NA
CANPAKRVVDGYTF	TGTGCCAACCCGGCGAAGCGCGTGGTTGATGGCTACACCTTC	TRBV12-3/TRBV12-4	TRBJ1-2	few	NA
CALVLAGLVEQFF	TGTGCCTTGGTACTAGCGGGATTGGTTGAGCAGTTCTTC	TRBV30	TRBJ2-1	NA	TRBD2
CSAMIRGLRGPGYGYTF	TGCAGTGCTATGATCCGCGGTTTAAGGGGCCCGGGGTATGGCTACACCTTC	TRBV20-1	TRBJ1-2	few	NA
CSARARPKLNYNEQFF	TGCAGTGCTAGAGCCAGGCCGAAACTCAATTACAATGAGCAGTTCTTC	TRBV20-1	TRBJ2-1	NA	NA
CASSGRVEDRETQYF	TGTGCCAGCAGCGGCCGAGTGGAAGATAGGGAGACCCAGTACTTC	TRBV13	TRBJ2-5	once	NA
CSVAEENTDTQYF	TGCAGCGTTGCCGAGGAGAACACAGATACGCAGTATTTT	TRBV29-1	TRBJ2-3	NA	NA
CASSPIWEVDEQYF	TGTGCCAGCAGCCCGATTTGGGAAGTGGACGAGCAGTACTTC	TRBV6-1	TRBJ2-7	NA	NA
CSATLGVVMDYGYTF	TGCAGTGCTACCCTGGGCGTGGTTATGGACTATGGCTACACCTTC	TRBV20-1	TRBJ1-2	NA	NA
CASSFTGVSNQPQHF	TGCGCCAGCAGCTTTACAGGGGTTAGCAATCAGCCCCAGCATTTT	TRBV5-1	TRBJ1-5	NA	TRBD1